One sample yielded the 20 T cell receptor beta chains listed below, sequenced in a study of human T cells and chemical hapten exposure. Documented time point: patch test 1, 2 weeks after DPC sensitization. Treatment denoted: therapeutic diphenylcyclopropenone sensitization with weekly scalp DPC. TCRdb re-analysed the RACE reads in MiXCR, keeping a single row per CDR3 protein. This sample yields tens of thousands of distinct CDR3 sequences, of which about 6.8% are seen a single time; roughly 1.5% belongs to the top ten. Source: whole blood, taken in connection with sensitization to the hapten diphenylcyclopropenone (DPC). The receptors were sampled from a young woman with alopecia areata. Some clones in this sample may be carry-over from other donors' samples.

This clonotype was recorded a few times. For the CDR3, the DNA is TGTGCCAGCAGTTTGGGCAGTTATCAGCCCCAGCATTTT. Translated, it gives CASSLGSYQPQHF. The V and J genes are TRBV27 and TRBJ1-5; D unclear. CDR1 and CDR2 (germline): MNHEY, SMNVEV (reference sequence). Between the trimmed V and J ends, which lost 3 bases and 5 bases, there was a span of 8 bases. This CDR3 is built from 13 residues.

The sample holds a few counts of this clonotype. This chain links TRBV12-3 or TRBV12-4 with TRBJ1-1; tentatively, D is TRBD1 (6 bases). With 7 bases removed from V and 5 bases from J, the gap between germline ends came to 14 bases. This CDR3 has 13 amino acids. The CDR3: CASTMDRKTEAFF. The CDR3 DNA reads TGTGCCAGCACCATGGACAGAAAAACTGAAGCTTTCTTT.

The table lists this clonotype with many counts. V and J are TRBV12-3 or TRBV12-4 and TRBJ1-5; no clear D gene. V was trimmed by 3 bases and J by 0 bases, leaving 12 bases between them. The CDR3 length is 16 residues. CDR3 in amino acids: CASSFGSLYSNQPQHF. The CDR3 bases are TGTGCCAGCAGTTTCGGGTCCCTCTATAGCAATCAGCCCCAGCATTTT.

This clonotype has a count of ten or more. This chain connects TRBV30 to TRBJ1-2; tentative D call: TRBD1 (5 bases). The germline gives CDR1 GTSNPN, CDR2 SVGIG (reference sequence). Trimming cost V 2 bases and J 3 bases, with 16 bases left between them. The CDR3 is 15 residues long. The CDR3 is CAWSPGGPLYYGYTF. DNA for the CDR3: TGTGCCTGGAGTCCGGGGGGTCCCCTTTACTATGGCTACACCTTC. Drawing the rest from reference TRBV30 and TRBJ1-2, the complete variable domain is SQTIHQWPATLVQPVGSPLSLECTVEGTSNPNLYWYRQAAGRGLQLLFYSVGIGQISSEVPQNLSASRPQDRQFILSSKKLLLSDSGFYLCAWSPGGPLYYGYTFGSGTRLTVV.

The CDR3 is CASSSQGADSPLHF. The CDR3 DNA sequence: TGCGCCAGCAGCTCCCAGGGGGCGGATTCACCCCTCCACTTT. The V gene is TRBV5-1, the J gene TRBJ1-6, with TRBD1 matching over 8 bases. CDR1 is SGHRS, CDR2 YFSETQ, per germline. J was trimmed by 8 bases and V by 3 bases; bases with no gene match: 4. The CDR3 is 14 residues long.

This clonotype was observed at least ten times. The rearrangement links TRBV20-1 to TRBJ2-3; 13 positions agree with TRBD2. The length of the CDR3 is 18 residues. V lost 6 bases to trimming and J lost 4 bases; unmatched junction nucleotides: 16. In germline, CDR1 is DFQATT, CDR2 SNEGSKA (reference sequence). The CDR3 protein is CSANPLAGGPGFPDTQYF. The CDR3 DNA reads TGCAGTGCCAATCCACTAGCGGGGGGGCCTGGGTTCCCAGATACGCAGTATTTT.

The rearrangement joins TRBV29-1 to TRBJ1-2; D is unresolved. Germline-derived CDR1 and CDR2 are SQVTM and ANQGSEA. The CDR3 covers 12 residues. The V end was cut by 1 base, the J end by 6 bases, with 9 bases between. The CDR3 here is CSVEGWSDGYTF. The CDR3 DNA follows: TGCAGCGTTGAAGGGTGGAGTGATGGCTACACCTTC.

This clonotype was seen a handful of times. The chain recombines TRBV18 with TRBJ2-2; D gene uncertain. There are 14 residues in the CDR3. The germline CDR1 and CDR2 sequences are KGHSH and LQKENI. The V gene lost 3 bases and the J gene lost 10 bases, with 15 bases spanning the gap. The CDR3 reads CASSPMDGLSELFF. As DNA, the CDR3 is TGTGCCAGCTCACCCATGGACGGCTTGTCGGAGCTGTTTTTT.

This clonotype came up a few times. This chain joins TRBV5-6 and TRBJ2-1; weak D call: TRBD2 (6 bases). The CDR3 covers 16 residues. V was pared by 2 bases and J by 5 bases, with 17 bases between. Germline V lookup: CDR1 SGHDT, CDR2 YYEEEE. The CDR3 nucleotides are TGTGCCAGCAGCTTCCGCGGGGTAGCTCGGGACAATGAGCAGTTCTTC. Translation: CASSFRGVARDNEQFF.

The J gene is TRBJ1-2, the V gene TRBV12-3 or TRBV12-4; D unclear. The CDR3 runs to 14 residues. Between the trimmed V and J ends, which lost 6 bases and 4 bases, there was a span of 15 bases. The CDR3 protein is CASRPNTPGYGYTF. The DNA for the CDR3 is TGTGCCAGCAGACCCAACACCCCCGGCTATGGCTACACCTTC.

The V and J genes are TRBV18 and TRBJ1-5; D not resolved. Germline CDR1 reads KGHSH; CDR2 reads LQKENI. This CDR3 is built from 16 residues. Trimming removed 4 bases at V and 0 bases at J, with 13 bases between. CDR3 amino acids: CASSQGGYGSNQPQHF. CDR3 in DNA: TGTGCCAGCTCACAGGGTGGGTATGGTAGCAATCAGCCCCAGCATTTT.

Ten or more counts support this clonotype. V is TRBV7-9 and J is TRBJ2-3; D is unclear. V lost 5 bases and J lost 1, with 16 bases in between. Germline V gene lookup returns CDR1 SEHNR and CDR2 FQNEAQ (reference sequence). This CDR3 spans 16 amino acids. CDR3 nucleotide sequence: TGTGCCAGCAGCCAACATATGCCTGGAGGCACAGATACGCAGTATTTT. It specifies CASSQHMPGGTDTQYF.

V gene TRBV12-3 or TRBV12-4 combines with J gene TRBJ1-6; TRBD1 matches at 8 bases. V shed 1 base and J 13 bases; nucleotides not matched to a gene: 6. There are 14 residues in the CDR3. The CDR3 DNA reads TGTGCCAGCAGTTTAGGGCAGGGGGCGGGGCCCCTCCACTTT. Its translation: CASSLGQGAGPLHF.

This clonotype was recorded at least ten times. The chain recombines TRBV29-1 with TRBJ1-1; no definite D call. The germline V gene encodes CDR1 SQVTM and CDR2 ANQGSEA. The CDR3 runs 12 residues. Trimming pared 5 bases from V and 1 base from J, leaving 8 bases between. CDR3: CSVWAWNTEAFF. The CDR3 bases are TGCAGCGTTTGGGCATGGAACACTGAAGCTTTCTTT.

This clonotype was recorded many times. The V and J genes are TRBV20-1 and TRBJ2-2; 8 nucleotides agree with TRBD2. Trimming cost V 0 bases and J 0 bases; bases outside gene matches: 6. Germline V gene sequence: CDR1 DFQATT, CDR2 SNEGSKA (reference sequence). The CDR3 is 17 amino acids. The CDR3 nucleotides are TGCAGTGCTAGAGATCCCAGCGGGGGCACGAACACCGGGGAGCTGTTTTTT. It codes for CSARDPSGGTNTGELFF.

This clonotype came up many times. The chain couples TRBV6-1 to TRBJ2-1, with 7 nucleotides matching TRBD2. This CDR3 is built from 15 residues. Germline assignment: CDR1 MNHNS and CDR2 SASEGT. Trimming at V came to 11 bases and at J to 2 bases, leaving 12 bases not matched to a gene. CDR3 in DNA: TGTGCCTCCCAGGATGTCGGGACTACCTACAATGAGCAGTTCTTC. Its translation: CASQDVGTTYNEQFF.

This clonotype was counted ten times or more. The rearrangement links TRBV20-1 to TRBJ2-7; tentative D call: TRBD1 (5 bases). The CDR3 contains 15 residues. V was shortened by 0 bases and J by 2 bases, with 14 bases between the two germline ends. CDR1 is DFQATT, CDR2 SNEGSKA, per germline (reference sequence). The CDR3 DNA sequence: TGCAGTGCTAGAGATGGGGCAGTTTCTCCCTACGAGCAGTACTTC. Protein product: CSARDGAVSPYEQYF.

This clonotype was detected many times. The chain recombines TRBV7-2 with TRBJ2-2; unclear D gene. CDR3 length equals 14 residues. CDR1 is SGHTA and CDR2 is FQGNSA in the germline V gene. Trimming took off 5 bases at V and 1 base at J, with 8 bases between the two ends. This CDR3 reads CASSLIRNTGELFF. Here the CDR3 DNA reads TGTGCCAGCAGCCTCATTAGGAACACCGGGGAGCTGTTTTTT.

This clonotype was counted at least ten times. The chain joins TRBV2 to TRBJ1-1, with TRBD1 matching 9 bases. V was clipped by 6 bases and J by 2 bases; unmatched bases: 4. This CDR3 contains 14 residues. The germline V gene encodes CDR1 SNHLY and CDR2 FYNNEI. The CDR3 coding sequence is TGTGCCAGCAGCCTGACAGGGGGAAACACTGAAGCTTTCTTT. It encodes CASSLTGGNTEAFF.

This clonotype has at least ten counts. The genes are TRBV2 and TRBJ1-1; D unresolved. This CDR3 contains 14 residues. Trimming stripped 8 bases from V and 6 bases from J, with 19 bases between. The germline V gene encodes CDR1 SNHLY and CDR2 FYNNEI. This CDR3 is CASGRGGFRAEAFF. The CDR3 DNA reads as TGTGCCAGCGGTCGAGGCGGGTTTAGGGCTGAAGCTTTCTTT.